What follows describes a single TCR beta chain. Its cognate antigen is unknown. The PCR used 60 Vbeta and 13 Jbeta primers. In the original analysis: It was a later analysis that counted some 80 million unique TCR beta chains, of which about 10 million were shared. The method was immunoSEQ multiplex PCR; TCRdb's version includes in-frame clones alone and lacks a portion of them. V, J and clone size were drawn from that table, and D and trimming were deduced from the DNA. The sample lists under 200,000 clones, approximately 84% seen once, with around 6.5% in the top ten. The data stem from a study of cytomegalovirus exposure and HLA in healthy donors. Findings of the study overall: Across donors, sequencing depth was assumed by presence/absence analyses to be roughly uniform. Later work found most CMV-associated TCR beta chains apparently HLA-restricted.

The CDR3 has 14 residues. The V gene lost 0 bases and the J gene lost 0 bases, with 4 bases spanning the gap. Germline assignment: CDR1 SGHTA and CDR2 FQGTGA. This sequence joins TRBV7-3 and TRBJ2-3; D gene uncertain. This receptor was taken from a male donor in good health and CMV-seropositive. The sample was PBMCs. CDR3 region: CASSLTPSTDTQYF. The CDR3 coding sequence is TGTGCCAGCAGCTTAACCCCTAGCACAGATACGCAGTATTTT.